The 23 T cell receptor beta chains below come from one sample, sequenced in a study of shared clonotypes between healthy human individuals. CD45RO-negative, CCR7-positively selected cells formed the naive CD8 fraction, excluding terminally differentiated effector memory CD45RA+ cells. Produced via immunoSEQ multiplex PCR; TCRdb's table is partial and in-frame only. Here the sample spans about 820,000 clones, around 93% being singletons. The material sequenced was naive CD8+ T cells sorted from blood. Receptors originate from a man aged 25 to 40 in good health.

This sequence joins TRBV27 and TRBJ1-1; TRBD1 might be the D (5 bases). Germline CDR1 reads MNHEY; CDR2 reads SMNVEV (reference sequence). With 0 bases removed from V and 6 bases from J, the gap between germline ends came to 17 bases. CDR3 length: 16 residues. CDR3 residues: CASSLSPQRTRAEAFF. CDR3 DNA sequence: TGTGCCAGCAGTTTATCGCCCCAGAGGACAAGGGCTGAAGCTTTCTTT.

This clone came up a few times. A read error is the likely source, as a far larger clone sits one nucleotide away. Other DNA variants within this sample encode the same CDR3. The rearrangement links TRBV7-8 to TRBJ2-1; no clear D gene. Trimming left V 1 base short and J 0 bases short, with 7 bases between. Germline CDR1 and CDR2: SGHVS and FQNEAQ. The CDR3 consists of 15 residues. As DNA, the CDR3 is TGTGCCAGCAGCTTAGGCCCGAGCTCCTACAATGAGCAGTTCTTC. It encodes CASSLGPSSYNEQFF.

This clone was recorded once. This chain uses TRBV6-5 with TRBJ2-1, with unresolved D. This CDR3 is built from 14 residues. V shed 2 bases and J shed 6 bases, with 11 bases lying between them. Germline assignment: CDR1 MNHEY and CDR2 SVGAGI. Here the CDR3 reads CASSYGQLPNEQFF. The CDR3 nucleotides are TGTGCCAGCAGTTACGGGCAGCTCCCCAATGAGCAGTTCTTC.

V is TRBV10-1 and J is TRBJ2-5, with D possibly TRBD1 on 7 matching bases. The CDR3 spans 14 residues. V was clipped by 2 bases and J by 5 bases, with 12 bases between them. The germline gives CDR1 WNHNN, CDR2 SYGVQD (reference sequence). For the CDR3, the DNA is TGCGCCAGCAGTGAGCGACAGGGACTGGAGACCCAGTACTTC. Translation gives CASSERQGLETQYF.

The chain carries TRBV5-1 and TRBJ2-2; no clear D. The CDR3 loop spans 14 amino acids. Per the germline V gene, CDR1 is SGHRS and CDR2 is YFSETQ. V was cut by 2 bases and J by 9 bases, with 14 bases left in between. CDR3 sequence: CASSLENLDRELFF. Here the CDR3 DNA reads TGCGCCAGCAGCTTAGAGAACCTTGACAGGGAGCTGTTTTTT.

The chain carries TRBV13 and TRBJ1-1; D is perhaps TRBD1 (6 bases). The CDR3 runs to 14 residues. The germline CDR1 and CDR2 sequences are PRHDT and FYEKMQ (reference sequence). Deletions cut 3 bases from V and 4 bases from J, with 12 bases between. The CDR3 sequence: CASSFGAGVTEAFF. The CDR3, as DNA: TGTGCCAGCAGCTTCGGGGCAGGGGTCACTGAAGCTTTCTTT. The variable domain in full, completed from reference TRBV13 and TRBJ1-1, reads AAGVIQSPRHLIKEKRETATLKCYPIPRHDTVYWYQQGPGQDPQFLISFYEKMQSDKGSIPDRFSAQQFSDYHSELNMSSLELGDSALYFCASSFGAGVTEAFFGQGTRLTVV.

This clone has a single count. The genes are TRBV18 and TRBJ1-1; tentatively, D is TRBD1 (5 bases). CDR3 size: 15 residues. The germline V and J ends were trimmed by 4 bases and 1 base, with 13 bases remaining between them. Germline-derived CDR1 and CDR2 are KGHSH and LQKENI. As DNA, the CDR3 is TGTGCCAGCTCACAAGAGACGACAGCGAACACTGAAGCTTTCTTT. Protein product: CASSQETTANTEAFF.

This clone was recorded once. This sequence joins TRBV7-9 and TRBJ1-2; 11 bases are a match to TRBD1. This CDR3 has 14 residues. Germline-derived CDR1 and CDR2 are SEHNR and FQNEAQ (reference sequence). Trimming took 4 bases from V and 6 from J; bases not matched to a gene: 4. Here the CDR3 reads CASSWGQGGDGYTF. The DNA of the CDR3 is TGTGCCAGCAGCTGGGGACAGGGGGGAGATGGCTACACCTTC.

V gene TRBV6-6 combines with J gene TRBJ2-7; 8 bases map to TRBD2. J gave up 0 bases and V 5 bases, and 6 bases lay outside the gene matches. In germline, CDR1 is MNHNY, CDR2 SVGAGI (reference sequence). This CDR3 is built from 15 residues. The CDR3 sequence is CASSKQRESSYEQYF. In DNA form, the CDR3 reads TGTGCCAGCAGTAAACAGCGGGAGAGCTCCTACGAGCAGTACTTC.

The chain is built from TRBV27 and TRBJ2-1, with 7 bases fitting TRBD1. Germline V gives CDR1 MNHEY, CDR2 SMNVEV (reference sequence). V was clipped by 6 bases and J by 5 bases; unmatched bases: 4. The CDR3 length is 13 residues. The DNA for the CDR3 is TGTGCCAGCAGAGGGGGCTGGAACAATGAGCAGTTCTTC. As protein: CASRGGWNNEQFF.

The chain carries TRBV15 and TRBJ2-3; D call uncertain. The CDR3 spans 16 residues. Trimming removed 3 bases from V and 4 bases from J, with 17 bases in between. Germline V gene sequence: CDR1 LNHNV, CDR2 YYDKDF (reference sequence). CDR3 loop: CATSSDLIGYPDTQYF. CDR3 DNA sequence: TGTGCCACCAGCAGTGATTTAATTGGGTATCCAGATACGCAGTATTTT.

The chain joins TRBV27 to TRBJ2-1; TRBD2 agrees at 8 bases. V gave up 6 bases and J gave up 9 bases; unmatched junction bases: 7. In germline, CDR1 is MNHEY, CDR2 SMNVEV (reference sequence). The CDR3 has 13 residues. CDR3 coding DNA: TGTGCCAGCAGCGGGAGGGAGAGGGCTGAGCAGTTCTTC. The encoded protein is CASSGRERAEQFF.

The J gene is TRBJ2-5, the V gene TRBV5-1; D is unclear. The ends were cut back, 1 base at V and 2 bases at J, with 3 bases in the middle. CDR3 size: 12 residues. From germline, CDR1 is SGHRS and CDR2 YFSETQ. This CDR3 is CASSLPQETQYF. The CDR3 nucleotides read TGCGCCAGCAGCTTGCCACAAGAGACCCAGTACTTC.

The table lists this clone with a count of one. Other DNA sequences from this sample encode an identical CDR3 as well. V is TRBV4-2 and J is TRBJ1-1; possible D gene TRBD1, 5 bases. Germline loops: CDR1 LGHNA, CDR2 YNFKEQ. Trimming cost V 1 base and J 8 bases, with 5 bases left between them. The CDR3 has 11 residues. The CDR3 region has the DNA TGTGCCAGCAGCCAAGGGGGGGAAGCTTTCTTT. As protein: CASSQGGEAFF.

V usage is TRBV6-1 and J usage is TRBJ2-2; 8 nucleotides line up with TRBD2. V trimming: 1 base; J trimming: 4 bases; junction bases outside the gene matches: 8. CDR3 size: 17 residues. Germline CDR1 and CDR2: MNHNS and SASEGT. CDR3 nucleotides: TGTGCCAGCAGTGAAGATTGGGTTAGCGGGACCACCGGGGAGCTGTTTTTT. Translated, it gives CASSEDWVSGTTGELFF.

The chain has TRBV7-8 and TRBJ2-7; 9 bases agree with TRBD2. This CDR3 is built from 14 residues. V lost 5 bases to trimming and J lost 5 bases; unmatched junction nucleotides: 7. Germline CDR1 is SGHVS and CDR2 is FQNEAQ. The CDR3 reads CASSAPGLAHEQYF. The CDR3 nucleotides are TGTGCCAGCAGCGCCCCGGGACTAGCACACGAGCAGTACTTC.

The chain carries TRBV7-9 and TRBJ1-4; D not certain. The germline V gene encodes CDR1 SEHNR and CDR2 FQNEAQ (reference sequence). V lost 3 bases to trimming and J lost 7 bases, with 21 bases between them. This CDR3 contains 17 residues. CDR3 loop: CASSFLRAGSFREKLFF. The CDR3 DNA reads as TGTGCCAGCAGCTTCCTAAGGGCAGGATCATTCCGTGAAAAACTGTTTTTT.

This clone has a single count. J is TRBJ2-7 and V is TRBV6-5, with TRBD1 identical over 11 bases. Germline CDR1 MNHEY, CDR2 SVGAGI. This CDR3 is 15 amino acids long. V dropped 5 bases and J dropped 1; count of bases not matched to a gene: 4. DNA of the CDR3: TGTGCCAGCAGTCATGGACAGGGGGCTTCCTACGAGCAGTACTTC. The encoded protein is CASSHGQGASYEQYF.

CDR3 residues: CASSFTGSSYEQYF. CDR3 nucleotides: TGTGCCAGCAGCTTCACAGGGAGCTCCTACGAGCAGTACTTC. This sequence joins TRBV7-2 and TRBJ2-7; D is possibly TRBD1 (6 bases). The CDR3 spans 14 residues. Germline CDR1 SGHTA, CDR2 FQGNSA. V was clipped by 3 bases and J by 0 bases, with 9 bases between them.

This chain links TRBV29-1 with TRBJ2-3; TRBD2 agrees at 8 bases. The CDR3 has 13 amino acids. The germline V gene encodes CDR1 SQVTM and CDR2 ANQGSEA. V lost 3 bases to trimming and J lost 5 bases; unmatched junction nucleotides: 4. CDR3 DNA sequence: TGCAGCGTTGATGGTCTAGCGGGAGATACGCAGTATTTT. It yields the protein CSVDGLAGDTQYF.

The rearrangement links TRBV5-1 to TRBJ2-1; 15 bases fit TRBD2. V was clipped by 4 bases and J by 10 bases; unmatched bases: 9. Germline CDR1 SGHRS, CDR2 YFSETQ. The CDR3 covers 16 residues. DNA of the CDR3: TGCGCCAGCAGCATCGGACTAGCGGGAGGGTTTGGGGAGCAGTTCTTC. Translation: CASSIGLAGGFGEQFF.

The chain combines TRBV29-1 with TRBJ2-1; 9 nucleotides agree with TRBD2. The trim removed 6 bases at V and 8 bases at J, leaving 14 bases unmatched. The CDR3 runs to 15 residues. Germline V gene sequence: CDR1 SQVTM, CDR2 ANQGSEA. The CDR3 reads CSVAPVGLAMYEQFF. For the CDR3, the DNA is TGCAGCGTCGCACCGGTGGGACTAGCTATGTATGAGCAGTTCTTC.

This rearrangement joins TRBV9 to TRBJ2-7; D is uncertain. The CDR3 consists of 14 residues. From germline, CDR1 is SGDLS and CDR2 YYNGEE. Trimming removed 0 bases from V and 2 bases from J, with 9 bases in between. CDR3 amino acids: CASSVDTATYEQYF. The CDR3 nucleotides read TGTGCCAGCAGCGTAGATACCGCCACCTACGAGCAGTACTTC.